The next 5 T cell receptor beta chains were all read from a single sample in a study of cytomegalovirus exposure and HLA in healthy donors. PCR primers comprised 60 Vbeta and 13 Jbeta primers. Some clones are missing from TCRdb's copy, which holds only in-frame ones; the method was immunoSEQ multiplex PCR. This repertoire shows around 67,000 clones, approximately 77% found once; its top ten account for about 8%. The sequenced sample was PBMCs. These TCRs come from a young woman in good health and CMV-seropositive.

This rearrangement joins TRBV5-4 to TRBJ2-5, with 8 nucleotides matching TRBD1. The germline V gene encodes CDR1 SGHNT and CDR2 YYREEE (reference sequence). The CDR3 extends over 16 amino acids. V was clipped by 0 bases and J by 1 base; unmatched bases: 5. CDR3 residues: CASSLVAGGFQETQYF. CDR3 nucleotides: TGTGCCAGCAGCTTGGTGGCAGGGGGCTTCCAAGAGACCCAGTACTTC. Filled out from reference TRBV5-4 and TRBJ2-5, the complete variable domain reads ETGVTQSPTHLIKTRGQQVTLRCSSQSGHNTVSWYQQALGQGPQFIFQYYREEENGRGNFPPRFSGLQFPNYSSELNVNALELDDSALYLCASSLVAGGFQETQYFGPGTRLLVL.

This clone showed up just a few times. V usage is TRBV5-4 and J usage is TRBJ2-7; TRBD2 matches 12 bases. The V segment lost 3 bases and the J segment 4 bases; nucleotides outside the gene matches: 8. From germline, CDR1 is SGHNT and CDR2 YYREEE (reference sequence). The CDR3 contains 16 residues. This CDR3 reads CASSSGLAGPPYEQYF. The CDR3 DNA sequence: TGTGCCAGCAGCTCTGGACTAGCGGGACCCCCGTACGAGCAGTACTTC. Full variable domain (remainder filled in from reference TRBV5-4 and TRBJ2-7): ETGVTQSPTHLIKTRGQQVTLRCSSQSGHNTVSWYQQALGQGPQFIFQYYREEENGRGNFPPRFSGLQFPNYSSELNVNALELDDSALYLCASSSGLAGPPYEQYFGPGTRLTVT.

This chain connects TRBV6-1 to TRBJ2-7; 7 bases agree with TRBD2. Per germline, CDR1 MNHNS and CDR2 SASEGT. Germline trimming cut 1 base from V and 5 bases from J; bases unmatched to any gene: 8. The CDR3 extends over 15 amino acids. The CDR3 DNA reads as TGTGCCAGCAGTGAAGAGTCTAGCGGTCGCCACGAGCAGTACTTC. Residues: CASSEESSGRHEQYF.

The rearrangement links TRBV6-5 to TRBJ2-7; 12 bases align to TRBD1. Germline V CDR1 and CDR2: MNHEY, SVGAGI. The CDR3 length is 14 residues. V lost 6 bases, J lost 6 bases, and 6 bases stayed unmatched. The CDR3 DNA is TGTGCCAGCAGAGGGGGACAGGGGGCAGGCGAGCAGTACTTC. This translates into CASRGGQGAGEQYF.

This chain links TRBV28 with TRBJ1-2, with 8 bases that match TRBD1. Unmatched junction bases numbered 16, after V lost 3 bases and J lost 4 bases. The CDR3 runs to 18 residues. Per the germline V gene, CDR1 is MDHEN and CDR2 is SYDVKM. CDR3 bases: TGTGCCAGCAGTTTTCCCCAGGGGGCGGGGATTTTAGGCTATGGCTACACCTTC. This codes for CASSFPQGAGILGYGYTF.